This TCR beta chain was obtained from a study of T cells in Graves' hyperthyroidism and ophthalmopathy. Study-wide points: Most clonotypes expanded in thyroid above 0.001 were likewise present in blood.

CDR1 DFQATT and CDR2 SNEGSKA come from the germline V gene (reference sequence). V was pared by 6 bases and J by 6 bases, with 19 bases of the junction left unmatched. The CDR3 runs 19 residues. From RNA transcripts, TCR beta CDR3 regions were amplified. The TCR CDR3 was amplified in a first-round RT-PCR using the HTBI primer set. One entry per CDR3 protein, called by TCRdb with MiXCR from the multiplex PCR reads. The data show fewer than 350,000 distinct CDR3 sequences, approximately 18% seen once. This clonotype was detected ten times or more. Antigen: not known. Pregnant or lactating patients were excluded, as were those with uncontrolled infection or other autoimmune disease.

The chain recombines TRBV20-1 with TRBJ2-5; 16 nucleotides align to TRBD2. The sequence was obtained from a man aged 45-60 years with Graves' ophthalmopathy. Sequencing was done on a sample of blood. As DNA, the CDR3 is TGCAGTGCGTACGGATTCAAACCGGGACTAGCGGGAGGGCAGAAGACCCAGTACTTC. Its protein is CSAYGFKPGLAGGQKTQYF.